The 25 T cell receptor beta chains listed next were all sequenced from one sample in a study of beta chain features in type 1 diabetes. General study results and limits: Shorter TCRB CDR3s, moderately but significantly so, were found in Type 1 diabetes patients in all four CD4+ subsets.

The entirety of the isolated RNA underwent reverse transcription, so expressed TCRB transcripts were sequenced. Only in-frame clones appear in the TCRdb table, and some are missing; sequencing was by immunoSEQ multiplex PCR. The table includes roughly 280,000 clones, roughly a quarter detected once. What these receptors recognize is not known. Material for sequencing was naive CD4+ T cells from blood. The receptor set was obtained from a woman in her 30s with type 1 diabetes.

The table lists this clone with a few counts. The chain uses TRBV7-8 and TRBJ2-3; 8 nucleotides line up with TRBD1. The germline V gene has CDR1 SGHVS and CDR2 FQNEAQ. V was clipped by 4 bases and J by 7 bases; unmatched bases: 7. This CDR3 contains 14 residues. The CDR3 bases are TGTGCCAGCAGCTCCCGGACAGGGTTAAATACGCAGTATTTT. This gives the protein CASSSRTGLNTQYF.

This sequence joins TRBV5-1 and TRBJ1-5; D gene uncertain. The CDR3 loop spans 13 amino acids. Per the germline V gene, CDR1 is SGHRS and CDR2 is YFSETQ. V dropped 0 bases and J dropped 9 bases, with 10 bases sitting between them. CDR3 sequence: CASSLDTGGPQHF. The CDR3 coding sequence is TGCGCCAGCAGCTTGGACACGGGTGGGCCCCAGCATTTT. The entire variable domain, with the rest obtained from reference TRBV5-1 and TRBJ1-5, is as follows: KAGVTQTPRYLIKTRGQQVTLSCSPISGHRSVSWYQQTPGQGLQFLFEYFSETQRNKGNFPGRFSGRQFSNSRSEMNVSTLELGDSALYLCASSLDTGGPQHFGDGTRLSIL.

J is TRBJ1-2 and V is TRBV5-4; TRBD1 agrees at 10 bases. CDR1 is SGHNT, CDR2 YYREEE, per germline (reference sequence). After removal of 7 bases from V and 5 bases from J, the junction contained 11 bases not matched to a gene. CDR3 length equals 15 residues. The CDR3 region is CASGRVGTGVYGYTF. In DNA, the CDR3 is TGTGCCAGCGGCCGCGTAGGGACAGGGGTTTATGGCTACACCTTC.

V is TRBV7-2 and J is TRBJ2-7; 8 bases align to TRBD2. V dropped 2 bases and J dropped 2; count of bases not matched to a gene: 2. This CDR3 region has 14 residues. Germline loops: CDR1 SGHTA, CDR2 FQGNSA. CDR3 sequence reads: CASSLTAGAYEQYF. CDR3 sequence (DNA): TGTGCCAGCAGCTTAACAGCGGGAGCCTACGAGCAGTACTTC. The complete variable domain, with remaining parts taken from reference TRBV7-2 and TRBJ2-7, reads GAGVSQSPSNKVTEKGKDVELRCDPISGHTALYWYRQSLGQGLEFLIYFQGNSAPDKSGLPSDRFSAERTGGSVSTLTIQRTQQEDSAVYLCASSLTAGAYEQYFGPGTRLTVT.

This clone has only a few counts. The rearrangement uses TRBV29-1 and TRBJ2-7; 10 nucleotides match TRBD2. J gave up 6 bases and V 6 bases, and 11 bases lay outside the gene matches. The CDR3 consists of 14 residues. Germline CDR1 is SQVTM and CDR2 is ANQGSEA. CDR3 residues: CSVAPSSGRPEQYF. The CDR3 DNA sequence: TGCAGCGTCGCTCCCTCTAGCGGGAGACCCGAGCAGTACTTC.

This clone was found a few times. The chain uses TRBV11-2 and TRBJ2-3; D may be TRBD2 (6 bases). Per the germline V gene, CDR1 is SGHAT and CDR2 is FQNNGV. This CDR3 comprises 14 residues. V was trimmed by 6 bases and J by 7 bases, leaving 17 bases between them. The CDR3 sequence: CASSFTGSLHTQYF. In DNA, the CDR3 is TGTGCCAGCAGTTTCACCGGGAGCTTGCATACGCAGTATTTT.

This clone was seen a handful of times. The same CDR3 also results from other DNA sequences found in this sample. The chain is built from TRBV29-1 and TRBJ2-5; TRBD2 might be the D (6 bases). Germline lookup yields CDR1 SQVTM and CDR2 ANQGSEA. The CDR3 totals 12 residues. V gave up 2 bases and J gave up 5 bases, with 9 bases separating them. The CDR3 coding sequence is TGCAGCGTTGAAAGGGGAGGCGAGACCCAGTACTTC. Amino acids: CSVERGGETQYF.

The sample holds a few counts of this clone. V gene TRBV5-1 combines with J gene TRBJ1-4; 7 bases agree with TRBD1. CDR3 length: 15 residues. Germline V gives CDR1 SGHRS, CDR2 YFSETQ. Trimming took 3 bases from V and 0 from J; bases not matched to a gene: 2. This CDR3 reads CASSSTGATNEKLFF. The CDR3 DNA is TGCGCCAGCAGCTCTACAGGGGCAACTAATGAAAAACTGTTTTTT.

This clone came up a few times. The V gene is TRBV30, the J gene TRBJ2-3; D gene ambiguous. This CDR3 has 14 amino acids. Trimming pared 2 bases from V and 2 bases from J, leaving 11 bases between. Germline lookup yields CDR1 GTSNPN and CDR2 SVGIG (reference sequence). DNA of the CDR3: TGTGCCTGGAGTTACGCTATCTTCACAGATACGCAGTATTTT. Translation: CAWSYAIFTDTQYF.

There are a few counts of this clone. The J gene is TRBJ2-7, the V gene TRBV19; 9 bases map to TRBD1. After removal of 5 bases from V and 3 bases from J, the junction contained 8 bases not matched to a gene. Germline assignment: CDR1 LNHDA and CDR2 SQIVND (reference sequence). The CDR3 has 15 residues. The DNA for the CDR3 is TGTGCCAGTAGTGAAAGGGACAGGGCCAGCTACGAGCAGTACTTC. Protein: CASSERDRASYEQYF. The entire variable domain, with the rest obtained from reference TRBV19 and TRBJ2-7, is as follows: DGGITQSPKYLFRKEGQNVTLSCEQNLNHDAMYWYRQDPGQGLRLIYYSQIVNDFQKGDIAEGYSVSREKKESFPLTVTSAQKNPTAFYLCASSERDRASYEQYFGPGTRLTVT.

The V and J genes are TRBV30 and TRBJ1-2; D call uncertain. Trimming left V 4 bases short and J 0 bases short, with 6 bases between. Germline values: CDR1 GTSNPN, CDR2 SVGIG (reference sequence). The CDR3 runs to 12 residues. CDR3 in amino acids: CAWTGANYGYTF. Here the CDR3 DNA reads TGTGCCTGGACCGGAGCTAACTATGGCTACACCTTC. Full variable domain (remainder filled in from reference TRBV30 and TRBJ1-2): SQTIHQWPATLVQPVGSPLSLECTVEGTSNPNLYWYRQAAGRGLQLLFYSVGIGQISSEVPQNLSASRPQDRQFILSSKKLLLSDSGFYLCAWTGANYGYTFGSGTRLTVV.

The chain couples TRBV30 to TRBJ2-3; 8 bases map to TRBD1. V dropped 7 bases and J dropped 2; count of bases not matched to a gene: 5. The germline CDR1 and CDR2 sequences are GTSNPN and SVGIG (reference sequence). This CDR3 comprises 13 residues. The CDR3 spells CASTGGPTDTQYF. The DNA of the CDR3 is TGTGCCTCTACAGGGGGGCCCACAGATACGCAGTATTTT.

The rearrangement uses TRBV7-9 and TRBJ2-1, with 8 bases matching TRBD2. CDR3 length: 15 amino acids. V lost 4 bases and J lost 4; bases outside the gene matches: 6. CDR1 and CDR2 from the germline V gene are SEHNR and FQNEAQ (reference sequence). DNA of the CDR3: TGTGCCAGCAGCTCCCAACTAGCGGCGTACAATGAGCAGTTCTTC. Translating it yields CASSSQLAAYNEQFF. Full variable domain (remainder filled in from reference TRBV7-9 and TRBJ2-1): DTGVSQNPRHKITKRGQNVTFRCDPISEHNRLYWYRQTLGQGPEFLTYFQNEAQLEKSRLLSDRFSAERPKGSFSTLEIQRTEQGDSAMYLCASSSQLAAYNEQFFGPGTRLTVL.

The chain carries TRBV4-2 and TRBJ2-7; 13 nucleotides agree with TRBD2. The CDR3 consists of 18 residues. CDR1 and CDR2 (germline): LGHNA, YNFKEQ. V lost 3 bases and J lost 6; bases outside the gene matches: 14. The CDR3 region is CASSQVPGLAGSPREQYF. The CDR3 coding sequence is TGTGCCAGCAGCCAGGTCCCGGGACTAGCGGGGTCGCCTCGCGAGCAGTACTTC.

This clone turned up a few times. The J gene is TRBJ2-3, the V gene TRBV30, with 7 bases that match TRBD2. The CDR3 totals 18 residues. V lost 0 bases, J lost 0 bases, and 12 bases stayed unmatched. The germline V gene has CDR1 GTSNPN and CDR2 SVGIG (reference sequence). CDR3 nucleotide sequence: TGTGCCTGGAGTGTAAGGGCTAGCGGAACCTCTAGCACAGATACGCAGTATTTT. It is translated as CAWSVRASGTSSTDTQYF.

This clone was counted only a few times. V gene TRBV29-1 combines with J gene TRBJ1-1; 8 bases line up with TRBD1. Germline V gene data show CDR1 as SQVTM and CDR2 as ANQGSEA. The CDR3 loop spans 13 amino acids. The trim removed 6 bases at V and 4 bases at J, leaving 7 bases unmatched. The CDR3 DNA is TGCAGCGTCCTCGGGACAGGCGCCACTGAAGCTTTCTTT. As protein: CSVLGTGATEAFF.

The J gene is TRBJ2-5, the V gene TRBV30, with D possibly matching TRBD2 (6 bases). CDR1 GTSNPN and CDR2 SVGIG come from the germline V gene (reference sequence). V lost 1 base and J 1 base, leaving 16 bases between the germline ends. The CDR3 has 16 residues. Here the CDR3 reads CAWSAGGAASQETQYF. Written as DNA, the CDR3 is TGTGCCTGGAGTGCCGGCGGGGCAGCAAGCCAAGAGACCCAGTACTTC.

This rearrangement joins TRBV25-1 to TRBJ1-1; D remains unclear. Trimming pared 0 bases from V and 11 bases from J, leaving 13 bases between. The germline gives CDR1 MGHDK, CDR2 SYGVNS. This CDR3 region has 13 residues. CDR3 protein: CASSEYPGDRAFF. The CDR3 DNA reads as TGTGCCAGCAGTGAATATCCGGGAGATCGTGCTTTCTTT. The full variable domain, its missing parts supplied by reference TRBV25-1 and TRBJ1-1, is EADIYQTPRYLVIGTGKKITLECSQTMGHDKMYWYQQDPGMELHLIHYSYGVNSTEKGDLSSESTVSRIRTEHFPLTLESARPSHTSQYLCASSEYPGDRAFFGQGTRLTVV.

This clone came up a few times. Other DNA sequences of this sample code for an identical CDR3. The chain joins TRBV2 to TRBJ2-5; D uncertain. Germline V CDR1 and CDR2: SNHLY, FYNNEI. With 9 bases removed from V and 4 bases from J, the gap between germline ends came to 6 bases. This CDR3 is built from 10 residues. In DNA, the CDR3 is TGTGCCAGTTCTAGAGAGACCCAGTACTTC. It encodes CASSRETQYF.

The V call is TRBV2, the J call TRBJ2-5; D is unclear. Germline V gene sequence: CDR1 SNHLY, CDR2 FYNNEI. The CDR3 length is 13 residues. V was cut by 1 base and J by 4 bases, with 7 bases left in between. CDR3 region: CASSEEPGETQYF. The DNA for the CDR3 is TGTGCCAGCAGTGAAGAGCCGGGAGAGACCCAGTACTTC.

There are a few counts of this clone. The chain is built from TRBV7-9 and TRBJ2-1; D remains ambiguous. The ends were cut back, 4 bases at V and 5 bases at J, with 3 bases in the middle. The V gene's germline CDR1 is SEHNR and CDR2 FQNEAQ (reference sequence). The CDR3 runs 11 residues. CDR3 in amino acids: CASSSDNEQFF. CDR3 DNA sequence: TGTGCCAGCAGCTCAGACAATGAGCAGTTCTTC. The full variable domain, with the rest looked up from reference TRBV7-9 and TRBJ2-1, is DTGVSQNPRHKITKRGQNVTFRCDPISEHNRLYWYRQTLGQGPEFLTYFQNEAQLEKSRLLSDRFSAERPKGSFSTLEIQRTEQGDSAMYLCASSSDNEQFFGPGTRLTVL.

V gene TRBV29-1 combines with J gene TRBJ2-6; TRBD2 might be the D (6 bases). Germline V gene sequence: CDR1 SQVTM, CDR2 ANQGSEA. This CDR3 is 17 amino acids long. The V and J ends lost 7 bases and 0 bases respectively, with 19 bases between them. CDR3 sequence (DNA): TGCAGCGCCAAGGAGGGTGGGCACGCCTCTGGGGCCAACGTCCTGACTTTC. Residues: CSAKEGGHASGANVLTF.

This chain connects TRBV7-8 to TRBJ2-7; 13 nucleotides line up with TRBD2. Germline CDR1 SGHVS, CDR2 FQNEAQ. The CDR3 loop spans 17 amino acids. V lost 5 bases to trimming and J lost 2 bases; unmatched junction nucleotides: 9. The DNA of the CDR3 is TGTGCCAGCAGCCAGGGACTAGCGGGACCTTACCCCTACGAGCAGTACTTC. Translated, it gives CASSQGLAGPYPYEQYF. Based on the CDR3 plus reference TRBV7-8 and TRBJ2-7, the full variable domain is GAGVSQSPRYKVAKRGQDVALRCDPISGHVSLFWYQQALGQGPEFLTYFQNEAQLDKSGLPSDRFFAERPEGSVSTLKIQRTQQEDSAVYLCASSQGLAGPYPYEQYFGPGTRLTVT.

This rearrangement joins TRBV2 to TRBJ2-2; D might be TRBD1 (5 bases). The length of the CDR3 is 14 residues. The germline CDR1 and CDR2 sequences are SNHLY and FYNNEI. V dropped 7 bases and J dropped 2 bases, with 11 bases sitting between them. DNA for the CDR3: TGTGCCAGCAACAGGCCCTTAAACACCGGGGAGCTGTTTTTT. Its translation is CASNRPLNTGELFF.

The sample holds one count of this clone. This chain connects TRBV7-3 to TRBJ2-3; 10 bases fit TRBD2. There are 16 residues in the CDR3. In germline, CDR1 is SGHTA, CDR2 FQGTGA. With 0 bases clipped from V and 10 bases from J, the junction kept 10 bases outside the gene matches. The CDR3: CASSLTLASGSGAQYF. Here the CDR3 DNA reads TGTGCCAGCAGCTTAACGTTGGCTAGCGGGAGTGGTGCGCAGTATTTT.